These 27 T cell receptor beta chains share one sample of origin, sequenced in a study of synovial regulatory T cells in juvenile arthritis. Measured with immunoSEQ multiplex PCR; TCRdb has only the in-frame clones, and not every one. This sample contains approximately 9,800 clones. The sequenced sample consisted of Treg cells from blood. The subset: remaining (HLA-DR-negative) circulating blood Treg cells. The receptor source for this set is a donor between 2 and 29 years old with juvenile idiopathic arthritis.

V usage is TRBV5-1 and J usage is TRBJ2-5; as DNA is missing, the TRBD1 call by TCRdb cannot be tested. CDR3 length equals 15 residues. No DNA has been recorded. Per the germline V gene, CDR1 is SGHRS and CDR2 is YFSETQ. CDR3 loop: CASSLGPTGKETQYF.

The chain joins TRBV7-2 to TRBJ2-3. This CDR3 comprises 18 residues. DNA was not recorded. Per the germline V gene, CDR1 is SGHTA and CDR2 is FQGNSA. The CDR3 spells CASSRLRISQMGTDTQYF. The full variable domain, its missing parts supplied by reference TRBV7-2 and TRBJ2-3, is GAGVSQSPSNKVTEKGKDVELRCDPISGHTALYWYRQSLGQGLEFLIYFQGNSAPDKSGLPSDRFSAERTGGSVSTLTIQRTQQEDSAVYLCASSRLRISQMGTDTQYFGPGTRLTVL.

This rearrangement joins TRBV2 to TRBJ1-1. Germline V gives CDR1 SNHLY, CDR2 FYNNEI. The CDR3 spans 17 residues. No nucleotide data were recorded. CDR3 loop: CASSVKFRGGQSTEAFF.

The chain recombines TRBV4-3 with TRBJ2-1; the TRBD2 assignment by TCRdb is unverifiable without DNA. This CDR3 contains 16 residues. No DNA appears here. Germline loops: CDR1 LGHNA, CDR2 YSLEER. The CDR3 sequence is CASSQTGTSGYNEQFF.

The genes are TRBV10-3 and TRBJ1-2; no DNA is available, so the TRBD1 call from TCRdb remains unchecked. The CDR3 has 13 residues. Only the protein is on record. Germline V gene lookup returns CDR1 ENHRY and CDR2 SYGVKD. The CDR3 sequence: CAITTDRAYGYTF.

The chain combines TRBV5-1 with TRBJ1-4; TCRdb outputs TRBD1, but without DNA this stays unchecked. The CDR3 extends over 14 amino acids. The nucleotide record is missing. The V gene's germline CDR1 is SGHRS and CDR2 YFSETQ. The CDR3 protein is CASSSTGVNEKLFF.

The chain combines TRBV10-3 with TRBJ2-5; the TRBD2 assignment by TCRdb is unverifiable without DNA. This CDR3 comprises 14 residues. No DNA sequence was recorded. Germline V gene sequence: CDR1 ENHRY, CDR2 SYGVKD. CDR3: CAISGHGDQETQYF.

V is TRBV7-9 and J is TRBJ1-1; the D call from TCRdb, TRBD1, cannot be confirmed without DNA. CDR3 length: 14 amino acids. There is no recorded DNA. Germline V gene lookup returns CDR1 SEHNR and CDR2 FQNEAQ (reference sequence). The CDR3 region is CASSLGTGNGEAFF.

The chain has TRBV7-8 and TRBJ2-3; TCRdb designates TRBD1, a call that cannot be tested without DNA. Germline lookup yields CDR1 SGHVS and CDR2 FQNEAQ. The CDR3 loop spans 16 amino acids. No DNA is recorded. The CDR3 loop reads CASSLDAGTFADTQYF.

This chain uses TRBV5-4 with TRBJ1-2; TCRdb selects TRBD1, and the lack of DNA leaves this call unchecked. CDR1 is SGHNT and CDR2 is YYREEE in the germline V gene (reference sequence). This CDR3 has 12 residues. Only the protein is available. CDR3: CASSLGQGGYTF.

The chain carries TRBV5-4 and TRBJ2-7; the TRBD2 assignment by TCRdb is unverifiable without DNA. CDR3 length equals 17 residues. The nucleotide record is missing. Germline V lookup: CDR1 SGHNT, CDR2 YYREEE (reference sequence). This CDR3 reads CASSLDSSGFSSYEQYF.

The J gene is TRBJ2-5, the V gene TRBV7-2; TCRdb gives TRBD2 as the D gene, but with no DNA this cannot be confirmed. Germline CDR1 is SGHTA and CDR2 is FQGNSA. The CDR3 has 16 amino acids. DNA is not recorded here. The CDR3 sequence is CASSLALAGGKETQYF.

V and J are TRBV30 and TRBJ2-7; TCRdb lists TRBD2, though no DNA is available to test this call. In germline, CDR1 is GTSNPN, CDR2 SVGIG (reference sequence). The CDR3 is 12 amino acids. The protein alone is recorded here. CDR3 in amino acids: CACSRGGNEQYF. Full variable domain (rest looked up from reference TRBV30 and TRBJ2-7): SQTIHQWPATLVQPVGSPLSLECTVEGTSNPNLYWYRQAAGRGLQLLFYSVGIGQISSEVPQNLSASRPQDRQFILSSKKLLLSDSGFYLCACSRGGNEQYFGPGTRLTVT.

The rearrangement links TRBV11-2 to TRBJ1-1; TCRdb proposes TRBD1, but this gene call is untestable without DNA. The CDR3 contains 15 residues. No DNA sequence is on record. Looked up from germline, CDR1 is SGHAT and CDR2 is FQNNGV. The CDR3 spells CASSQRGQGNTEAFF.

The chain carries TRBV30 and TRBJ1-2. This CDR3 comprises 16 residues. No DNA is listed. Per the germline V gene, CDR1 is GTSNPN and CDR2 is SVGIG (reference sequence). The CDR3: CAWSGLWGDRGYGYTF.

The chain has TRBV7-8 and TRBJ2-3; TCRdb calls TRBD2, which cannot be checked without DNA. This CDR3 is 16 amino acids long. No DNA is recorded. CDR1 SGHVS and CDR2 FQNEAQ come from the germline V gene. The CDR3 spells CASSSGLAGDTDTQYF.

V usage is TRBV7-8 and J usage is TRBJ1-1; the D gene TCRdb calls, TRBD1, cannot be checked with no DNA. This CDR3 is 14 amino acids long. The DNA sequence is not available. CDR1 is SGHVS, CDR2 FQNEAQ, per germline. CDR3 loop: CASSADRGATEAFF.

J is TRBJ1-6 and V is TRBV13. This CDR3 has 14 amino acids. There is no recorded DNA. CDR1 PRHDT and CDR2 FYEKMQ come from the germline V gene (reference sequence). The CDR3: CASRRGGLASPLHF.

The V gene is TRBV5-5, the J gene TRBJ2-3; the D call from TCRdb, TRBD1, cannot be confirmed without DNA. This CDR3 region has 16 residues. The coding DNA is unavailable. Germline CDR1 and CDR2: SGHKS and YYEKEE (reference sequence). The CDR3 region is CASSLRRGRPGDTQYF.

The V gene is TRBV9, the J gene TRBJ2-1; without DNA, the TCRdb call of TRBD2 cannot be checked. The CDR3 consists of 12 residues. No DNA was logged. Germline V gene data show CDR1 as SGDLS and CDR2 as YYNGEE. CDR3 loop: CASSVVLNEQFF.

The J gene is TRBJ2-7, the V gene TRBV9; there is no DNA to check the TCRdb D call of TRBD2. From germline, CDR1 is SGDLS and CDR2 YYNGEE. The CDR3 is 14 amino acids. There is no recorded DNA. The CDR3 region is CASSVVGDSYEQYF.

The chain employs TRBV2 and TRBJ1-2; TCRdb designates TRBD1, a call that cannot be tested without DNA. The CDR3 totals 13 residues. The coding DNA is unavailable. Germline V CDR1 and CDR2: SNHLY, FYNNEI. This CDR3 reads CASSGQGLGGYTF.

The genes are TRBV7-8 and TRBJ1-2; TCRdb's D call of TRBD1 is untestable without DNA. Per germline, CDR1 SGHVS and CDR2 FQNEAQ. This CDR3 region has 16 residues. No coding sequence is recorded. The CDR3 protein is CASSPFPGQSNYGYTF. Based on the CDR3 plus reference TRBV7-8 and TRBJ1-2, the full variable domain is GAGVSQSPRYKVAKRGQDVALRCDPISGHVSLFWYQQALGQGPEFLTYFQNEAQLDKSGLPSDRFFAERPEGSVSTLKIQRTQQEDSAVYLCASSPFPGQSNYGYTFGSGTRLTVV.

The rearrangement joins TRBV28 to TRBJ2-5; as DNA is missing, the TRBD1 call by TCRdb cannot be tested. This CDR3 has 12 residues. The nucleotide record is missing. The germline CDR1 and CDR2 sequences are MDHEN and SYDVKM. This chain's CDR3 is CATTGGWETQYF. Combining the CDR3 with reference TRBV28 and TRBJ2-5 gives the whole variable domain DVKVTQSSRYLVKRTGEKVFLECVQDMDHENMFWYRQDPGLGLRLIYFSYDVKMKEKGDIPEGYSVSREKKERFSLILESASTNQTSMYLCATTGGWETQYFGPGTRLLVL.

This rearrangement joins TRBV4-1 to TRBJ1-2; as DNA is missing, the TRBD1 call by TCRdb cannot be tested. The germline V gene has CDR1 MGHRA and CDR2 YSYEKL. The CDR3 loop spans 15 amino acids. The record lacks a DNA sequence. The CDR3 is CASSQESGLGYGYTF.

The chain joins TRBV15 to TRBJ1-5; the D call from TCRdb, TRBD1, cannot be confirmed without DNA. CDR3 length: 16 residues. The record lacks a DNA sequence. Germline-derived CDR1 and CDR2 are LNHNV and YYDKDF (reference sequence). CDR3 residues: CATTGTPSYSNQPQHF.

The chain is built from TRBV5-6 and TRBJ2-7; TCRdb names TRBD2, which stays unverified in the absence of DNA. Per germline, CDR1 SGHDT and CDR2 YYEEEE. The CDR3 extends over 15 amino acids. No DNA sequence is on record. The CDR3: CASSSPGGNTYEQYF.